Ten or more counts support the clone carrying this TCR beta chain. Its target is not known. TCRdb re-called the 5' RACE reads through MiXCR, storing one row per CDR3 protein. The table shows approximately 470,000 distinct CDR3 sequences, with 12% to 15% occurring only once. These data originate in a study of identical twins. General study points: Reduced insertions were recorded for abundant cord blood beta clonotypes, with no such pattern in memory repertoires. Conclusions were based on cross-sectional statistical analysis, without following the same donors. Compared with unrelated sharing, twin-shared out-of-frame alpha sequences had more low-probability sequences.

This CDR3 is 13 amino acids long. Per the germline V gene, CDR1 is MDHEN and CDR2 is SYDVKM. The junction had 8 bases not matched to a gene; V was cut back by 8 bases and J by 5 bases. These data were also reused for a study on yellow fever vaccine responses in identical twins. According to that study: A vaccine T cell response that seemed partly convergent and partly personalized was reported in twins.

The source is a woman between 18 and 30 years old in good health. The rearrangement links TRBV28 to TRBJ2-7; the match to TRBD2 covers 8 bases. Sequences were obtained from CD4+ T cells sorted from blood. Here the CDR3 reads CASHSGGWNEQYF. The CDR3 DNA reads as TGTGCCAGCCACAGCGGGGGATGGAACGAGCAGTACTTC.